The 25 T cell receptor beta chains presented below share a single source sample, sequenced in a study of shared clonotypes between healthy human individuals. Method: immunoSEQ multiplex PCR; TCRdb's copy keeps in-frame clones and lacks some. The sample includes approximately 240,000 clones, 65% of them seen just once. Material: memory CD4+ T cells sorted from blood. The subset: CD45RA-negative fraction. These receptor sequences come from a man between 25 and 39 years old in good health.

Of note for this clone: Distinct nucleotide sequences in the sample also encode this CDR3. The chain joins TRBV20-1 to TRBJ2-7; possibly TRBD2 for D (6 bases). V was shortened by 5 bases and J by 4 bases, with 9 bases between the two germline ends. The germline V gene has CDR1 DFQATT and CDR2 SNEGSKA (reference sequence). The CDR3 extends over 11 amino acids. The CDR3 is CSAGTLYEQYF. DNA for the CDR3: TGCAGTGCTGGGACTCTTTACGAGCAGTACTTC.

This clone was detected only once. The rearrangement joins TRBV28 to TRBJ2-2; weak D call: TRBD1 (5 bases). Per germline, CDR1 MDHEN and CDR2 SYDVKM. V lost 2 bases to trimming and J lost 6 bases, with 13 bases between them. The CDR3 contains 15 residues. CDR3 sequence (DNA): TGTGCCAGCAGTTTAACGGTCAGGGTACCCGGGGAGCTGTTTTTT. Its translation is CASSLTVRVPGELFF.

CDR3 nucleotide sequence: TGTGCCAGCAGTCCCCAGGGGGCAATGGGGTACAATGAGCAGTTCTTC. Translated: CASSPQGAMGYNEQFF. V and J are TRBV28 and TRBJ2-1; TRBD1 agrees at 8 bases. The V and J ends lost 5 bases and 4 bases, in that order; junction bases with no gene match: 10. The germline V gene encodes CDR1 MDHEN and CDR2 SYDVKM. There are 16 residues in the CDR3.

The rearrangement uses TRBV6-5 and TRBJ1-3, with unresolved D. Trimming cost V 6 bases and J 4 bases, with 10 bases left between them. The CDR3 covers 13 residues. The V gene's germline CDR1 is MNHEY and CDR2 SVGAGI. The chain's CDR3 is CASRSTWGNTIYF. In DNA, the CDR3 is TGTGCCAGCAGATCGACCTGGGGAAACACCATATATTTT.

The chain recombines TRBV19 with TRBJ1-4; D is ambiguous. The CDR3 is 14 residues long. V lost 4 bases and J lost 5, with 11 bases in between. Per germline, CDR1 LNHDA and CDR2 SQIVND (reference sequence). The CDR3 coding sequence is TGTGCCAGTAGTACGGGCGCCCGGAATGAAAAACTGTTTTTT. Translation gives CASSTGARNEKLFF.

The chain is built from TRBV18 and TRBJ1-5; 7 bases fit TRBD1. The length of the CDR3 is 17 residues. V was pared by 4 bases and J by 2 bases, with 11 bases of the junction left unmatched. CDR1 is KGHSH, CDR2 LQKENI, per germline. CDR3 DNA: TGTGCCAGCTCACGAGACAGGGAACCTAGGGGCAATCAGCCCCAGCATTTT. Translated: CASSRDREPRGNQPQHF.

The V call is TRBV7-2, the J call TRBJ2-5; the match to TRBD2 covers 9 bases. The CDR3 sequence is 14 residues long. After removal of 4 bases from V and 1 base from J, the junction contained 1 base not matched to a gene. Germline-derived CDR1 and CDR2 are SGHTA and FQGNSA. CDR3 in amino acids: CASSSTSGQETQYF. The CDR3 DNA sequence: TGTGCCAGCAGCTCGACTAGCGGCCAAGAGACCCAGTACTTC.

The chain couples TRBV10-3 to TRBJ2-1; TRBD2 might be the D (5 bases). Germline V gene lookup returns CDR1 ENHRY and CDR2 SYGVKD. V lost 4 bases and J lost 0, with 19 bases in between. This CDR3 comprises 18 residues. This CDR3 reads CAISGLTGKAVSYNEQFF. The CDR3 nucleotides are TGTGCCATCAGTGGCTTGACCGGGAAGGCCGTCTCCTACAATGAGCAGTTCTTC.

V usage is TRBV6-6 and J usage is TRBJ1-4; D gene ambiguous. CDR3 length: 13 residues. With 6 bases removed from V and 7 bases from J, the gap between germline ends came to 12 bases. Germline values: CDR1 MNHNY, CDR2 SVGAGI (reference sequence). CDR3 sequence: CASRVQQSEKLFF. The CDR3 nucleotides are TGTGCCAGCAGGGTACAGCAATCTGAAAAACTGTTTTTT.

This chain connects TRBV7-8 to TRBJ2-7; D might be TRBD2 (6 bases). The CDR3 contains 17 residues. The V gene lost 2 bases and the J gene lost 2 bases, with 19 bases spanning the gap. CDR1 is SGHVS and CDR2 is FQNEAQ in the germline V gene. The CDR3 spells CASSLLFRGTGTYEQYF. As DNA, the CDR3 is TGTGCCAGCAGCTTATTGTTTCGGGGGACGGGAACCTACGAGCAGTACTTC.

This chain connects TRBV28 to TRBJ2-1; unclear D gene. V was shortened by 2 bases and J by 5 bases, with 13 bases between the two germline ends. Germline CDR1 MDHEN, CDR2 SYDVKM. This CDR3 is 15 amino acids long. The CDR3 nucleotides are TGTGCCAGCAGTTTACTACGGACGGACGACAATGAGCAGTTCTTC. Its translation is CASSLLRTDDNEQFF. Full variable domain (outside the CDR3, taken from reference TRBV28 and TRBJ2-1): DVKVTQSSRYLVKRTGEKVFLECVQDMDHENMFWYRQDPGLGLRLIYFSYDVKMKEKGDIPEGYSVSREKKERFSLILESASTNQTSMYLCASSLLRTDDNEQFFGPGTRLTVL.

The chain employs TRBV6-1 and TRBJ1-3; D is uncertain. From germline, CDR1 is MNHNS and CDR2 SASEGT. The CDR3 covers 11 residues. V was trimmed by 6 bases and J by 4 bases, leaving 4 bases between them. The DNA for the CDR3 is TGTGCCAGCAGCACAGGAAACACCATATATTTT. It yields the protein CASSTGNTIYF.

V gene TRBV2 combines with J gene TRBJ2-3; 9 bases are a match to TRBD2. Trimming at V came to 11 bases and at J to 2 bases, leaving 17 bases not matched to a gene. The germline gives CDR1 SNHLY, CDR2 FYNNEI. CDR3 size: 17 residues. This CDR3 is CALTTPMTSGNTDTQYF. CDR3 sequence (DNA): TGTGCCTTAACGACCCCAATGACTAGCGGCAACACAGATACGCAGTATTTT.

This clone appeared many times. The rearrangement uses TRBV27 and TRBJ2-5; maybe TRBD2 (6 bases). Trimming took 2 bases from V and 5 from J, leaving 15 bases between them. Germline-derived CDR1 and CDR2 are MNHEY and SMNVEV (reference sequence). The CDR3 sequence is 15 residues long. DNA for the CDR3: TGTGCCAGCAGTTTACGGGGAGGTCCACGGGAGACCCAGTACTTC. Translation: CASSLRGGPRETQYF.

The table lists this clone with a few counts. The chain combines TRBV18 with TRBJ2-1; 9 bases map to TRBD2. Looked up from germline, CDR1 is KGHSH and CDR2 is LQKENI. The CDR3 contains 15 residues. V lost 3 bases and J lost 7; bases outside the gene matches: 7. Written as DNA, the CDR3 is TGTGCCAGCTCACCGACTAGCGGTATGTCGAATGAGCAGTTCTTC. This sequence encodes CASSPTSGMSNEQFF. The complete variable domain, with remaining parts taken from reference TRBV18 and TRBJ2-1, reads NAGVMQNPRHLVRRRGQEARLRCSPMKGHSHVYWYRQLPEEGLKFMVYLQKENIIDESGMPKERFSAEFPKEGPSILRIQQVVRGDSAAYFCASSPTSGMSNEQFFGPGTRLTVL.

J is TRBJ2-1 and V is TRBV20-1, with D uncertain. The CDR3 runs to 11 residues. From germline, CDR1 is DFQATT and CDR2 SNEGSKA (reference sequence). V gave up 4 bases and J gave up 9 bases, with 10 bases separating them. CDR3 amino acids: CSAKSVSEQFF. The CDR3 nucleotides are TGCAGTGCTAAGTCCGTGAGTGAGCAGTTCTTC.

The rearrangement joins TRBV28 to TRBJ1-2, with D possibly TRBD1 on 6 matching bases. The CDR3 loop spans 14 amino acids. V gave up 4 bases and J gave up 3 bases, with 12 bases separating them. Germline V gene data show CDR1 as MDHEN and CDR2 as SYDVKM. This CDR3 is CASSSQGLDYGYTF. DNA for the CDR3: TGTGCCAGCAGTTCACAGGGTCTTGACTATGGCTACACCTTC.

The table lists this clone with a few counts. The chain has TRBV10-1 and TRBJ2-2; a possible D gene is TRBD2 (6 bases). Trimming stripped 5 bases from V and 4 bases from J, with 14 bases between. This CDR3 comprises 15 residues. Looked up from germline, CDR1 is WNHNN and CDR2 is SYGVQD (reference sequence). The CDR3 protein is CASSFGIAATGELFF. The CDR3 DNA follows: TGCGCCAGCAGTTTCGGAATAGCGGCCACCGGGGAGCTGTTTTTT.

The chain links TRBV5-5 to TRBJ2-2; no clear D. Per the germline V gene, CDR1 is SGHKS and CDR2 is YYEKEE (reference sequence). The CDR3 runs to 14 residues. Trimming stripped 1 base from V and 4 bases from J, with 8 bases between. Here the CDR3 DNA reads TGTGCCAGCAGCTTGTTAGCAGGCACCGGGGAGCTGTTTTTT. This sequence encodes CASSLLAGTGELFF.

The CDR3 bases are TGCGCCAGCAGCTTGGGAGGCGAGTTTTACGAGCAGTACTTC. Its protein product is CASSLGGEFYEQYF. V gene TRBV5-1 combines with J gene TRBJ2-7, with unresolved D. Trimming pared 0 bases from V and 4 bases from J, leaving 11 bases between. The CDR3 has 14 amino acids. CDR1 is SGHRS, CDR2 YFSETQ, per germline.

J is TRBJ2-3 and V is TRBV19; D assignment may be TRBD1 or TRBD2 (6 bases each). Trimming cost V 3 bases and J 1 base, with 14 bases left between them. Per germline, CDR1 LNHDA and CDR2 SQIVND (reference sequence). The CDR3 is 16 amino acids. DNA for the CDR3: TGTGCCAGTAGTATGTTGCCGGGGGCCGGCACAGATACGCAGTATTTT. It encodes CASSMLPGAGTDTQYF.

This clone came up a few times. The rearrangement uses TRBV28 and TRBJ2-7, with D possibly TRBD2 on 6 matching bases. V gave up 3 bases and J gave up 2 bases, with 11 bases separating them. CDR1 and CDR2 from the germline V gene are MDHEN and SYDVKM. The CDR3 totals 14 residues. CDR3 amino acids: CASSFGGGTYEQYF. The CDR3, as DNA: TGTGCCAGCAGTTTTGGGGGAGGCACCTACGAGCAGTACTTC.

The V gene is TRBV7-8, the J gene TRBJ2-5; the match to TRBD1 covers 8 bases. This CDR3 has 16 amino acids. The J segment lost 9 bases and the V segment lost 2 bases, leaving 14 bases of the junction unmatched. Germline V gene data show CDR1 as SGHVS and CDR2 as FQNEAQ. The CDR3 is CASSLLPGQGQSAQYF. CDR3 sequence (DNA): TGTGCCAGCAGCTTATTGCCCGGACAGGGCCAATCGGCCCAGTACTTC.

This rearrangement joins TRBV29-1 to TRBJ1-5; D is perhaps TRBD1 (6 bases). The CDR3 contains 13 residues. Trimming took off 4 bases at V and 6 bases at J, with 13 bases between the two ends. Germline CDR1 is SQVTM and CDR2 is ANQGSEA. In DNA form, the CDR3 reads TGCAGCGTTGTTGACAGAGGGGGTCAGCCCCAGCATTTT. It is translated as CSVVDRGGQPQHF. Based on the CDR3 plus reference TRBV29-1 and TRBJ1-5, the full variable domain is SAVISQKPSRDICQRGTSLTIQCQVDSQVTMMFWYRQQPGQSLTLIATANQGSEATYESGFVIDKFPISRPNLTFSTLTVSNMSPEDSSIYLCSVVDRGGQPQHFGDGTRLSIL.

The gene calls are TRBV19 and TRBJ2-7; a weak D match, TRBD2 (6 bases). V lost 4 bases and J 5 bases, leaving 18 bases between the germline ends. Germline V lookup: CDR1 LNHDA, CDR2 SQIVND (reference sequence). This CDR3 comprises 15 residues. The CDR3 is CASSTYPRPGDEQYF. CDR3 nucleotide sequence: TGTGCCAGTAGTACCTACCCACGGCCGGGGGACGAGCAGTACTTC.